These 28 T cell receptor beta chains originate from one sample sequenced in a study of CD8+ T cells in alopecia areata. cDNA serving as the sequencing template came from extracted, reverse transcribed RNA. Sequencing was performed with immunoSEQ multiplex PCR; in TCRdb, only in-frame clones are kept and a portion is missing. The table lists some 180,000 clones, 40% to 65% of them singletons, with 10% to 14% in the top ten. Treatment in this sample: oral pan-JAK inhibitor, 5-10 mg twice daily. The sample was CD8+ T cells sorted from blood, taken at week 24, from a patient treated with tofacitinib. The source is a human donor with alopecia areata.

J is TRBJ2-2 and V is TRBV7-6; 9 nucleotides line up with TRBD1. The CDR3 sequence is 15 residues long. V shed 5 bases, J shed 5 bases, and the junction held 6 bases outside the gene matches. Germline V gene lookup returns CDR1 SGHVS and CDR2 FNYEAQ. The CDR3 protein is CASSPRGQGTGELFF. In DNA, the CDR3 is TGTGCCAGCAGCCCCCGGGGACAGGGAACCGGGGAGCTGTTTTTT.

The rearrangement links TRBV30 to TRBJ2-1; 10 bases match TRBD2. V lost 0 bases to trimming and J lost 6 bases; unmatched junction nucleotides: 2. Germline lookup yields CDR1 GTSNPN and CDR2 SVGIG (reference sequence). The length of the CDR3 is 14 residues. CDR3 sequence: CAWSVASGGNEQFF. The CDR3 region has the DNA TGTGCCTGGAGTGTAGCTAGCGGGGGCAATGAGCAGTTCTTC.

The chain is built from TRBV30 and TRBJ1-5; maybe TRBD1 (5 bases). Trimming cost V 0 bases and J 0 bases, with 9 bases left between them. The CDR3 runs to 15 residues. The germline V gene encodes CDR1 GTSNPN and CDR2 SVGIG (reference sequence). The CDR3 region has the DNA TGTGCCTGGAGTGTAAGGGACGTTAGCAATCAGCCCCAGCATTTT. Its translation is CAWSVRDVSNQPQHF.

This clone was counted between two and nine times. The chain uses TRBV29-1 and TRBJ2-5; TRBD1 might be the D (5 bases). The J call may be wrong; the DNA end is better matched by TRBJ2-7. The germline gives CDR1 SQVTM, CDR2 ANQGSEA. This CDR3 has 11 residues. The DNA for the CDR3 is TGCAGCGTTTACCAGGGCTACGAGCAGTACTTC. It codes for CSVYQGYEQYF.

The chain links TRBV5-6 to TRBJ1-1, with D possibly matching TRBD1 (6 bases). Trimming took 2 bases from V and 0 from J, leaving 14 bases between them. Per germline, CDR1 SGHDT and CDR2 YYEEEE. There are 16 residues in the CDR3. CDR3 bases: TGTGCCAGCAGCTTAAAATCCAGGGGTTTGAACACTGAAGCTTTCTTT. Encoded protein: CASSLKSRGLNTEAFF. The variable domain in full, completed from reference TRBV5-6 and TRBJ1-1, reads DAGVTQSPTHLIKTRGQQVTLRCSPKSGHDTVSWYQQALGQGPQFIFQYYEEEERQRGNFPDRFSGHQFPNYSSELNVNALLLGDSALYLCASSLKSRGLNTEAFFGQGTRLTVV.

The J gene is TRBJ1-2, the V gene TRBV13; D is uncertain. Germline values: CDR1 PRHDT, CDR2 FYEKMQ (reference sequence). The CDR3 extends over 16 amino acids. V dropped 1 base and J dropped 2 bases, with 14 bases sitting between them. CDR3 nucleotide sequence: TGTGCCAGCAGCTTAGATCTGAAGGAAACGAACTATGGCTACACCTTC. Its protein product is CASSLDLKETNYGYTF.

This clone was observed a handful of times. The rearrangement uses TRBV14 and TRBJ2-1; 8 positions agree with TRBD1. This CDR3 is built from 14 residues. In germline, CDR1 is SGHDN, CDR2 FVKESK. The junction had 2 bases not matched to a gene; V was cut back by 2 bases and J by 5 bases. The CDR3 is CASSQLTGDNEQFF. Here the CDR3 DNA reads TGTGCCAGCAGCCAATTGACAGGGGACAATGAGCAGTTCTTC.

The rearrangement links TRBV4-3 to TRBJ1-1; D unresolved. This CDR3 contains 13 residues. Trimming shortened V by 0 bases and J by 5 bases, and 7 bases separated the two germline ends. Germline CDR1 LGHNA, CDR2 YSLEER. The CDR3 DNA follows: TGCGCCAGCAGCCAAGACGGGCCAACTGAAGCTTTCTTT. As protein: CASSQDGPTEAFF.

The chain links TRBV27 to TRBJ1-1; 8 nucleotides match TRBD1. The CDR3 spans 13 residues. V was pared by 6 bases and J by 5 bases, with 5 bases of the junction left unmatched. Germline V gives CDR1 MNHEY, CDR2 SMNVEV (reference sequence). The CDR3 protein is CASSLTGGTEAFF. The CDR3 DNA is TGTGCCAGCAGCCTAACAGGGGGGACTGAAGCTTTCTTT.

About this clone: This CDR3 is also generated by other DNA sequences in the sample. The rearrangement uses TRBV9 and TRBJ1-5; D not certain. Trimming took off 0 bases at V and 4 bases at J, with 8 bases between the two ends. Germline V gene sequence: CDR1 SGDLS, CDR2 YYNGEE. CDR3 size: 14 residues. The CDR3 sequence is CASSVGGGNQPQHF. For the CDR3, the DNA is TGTGCCAGCAGCGTAGGAGGTGGGAATCAGCCCCAGCATTTT.

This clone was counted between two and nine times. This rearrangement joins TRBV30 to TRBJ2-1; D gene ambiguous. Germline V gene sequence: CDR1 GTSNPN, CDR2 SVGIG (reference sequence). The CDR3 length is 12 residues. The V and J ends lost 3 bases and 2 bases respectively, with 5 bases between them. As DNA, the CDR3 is TGTGCCTGGAGCCCAACCTACAATGAGCAGTTCTTC. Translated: CAWSPTYNEQFF. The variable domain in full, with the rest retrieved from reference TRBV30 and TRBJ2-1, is SQTIHQWPATLVQPVGSPLSLECTVEGTSNPNLYWYRQAAGRGLQLLFYSVGIGQISSEVPQNLSASRPQDRQFILSSKKLLLSDSGFYLCAWSPTYNEQFFGPGTRLTVL.

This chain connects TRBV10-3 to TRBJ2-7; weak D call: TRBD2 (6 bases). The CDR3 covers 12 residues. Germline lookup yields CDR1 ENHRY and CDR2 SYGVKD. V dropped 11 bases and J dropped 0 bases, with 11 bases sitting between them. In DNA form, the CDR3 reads TGTGCCGTCCTGGGGGGCTCCTACGAGCAGTACTTC. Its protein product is CAVLGGSYEQYF.

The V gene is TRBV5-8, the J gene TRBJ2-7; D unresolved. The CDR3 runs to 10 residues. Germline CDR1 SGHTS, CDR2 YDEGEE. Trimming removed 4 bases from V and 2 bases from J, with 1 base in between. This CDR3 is CASSTYEQYF. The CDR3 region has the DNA TGTGCCAGCAGCACCTACGAGCAGTACTTC.

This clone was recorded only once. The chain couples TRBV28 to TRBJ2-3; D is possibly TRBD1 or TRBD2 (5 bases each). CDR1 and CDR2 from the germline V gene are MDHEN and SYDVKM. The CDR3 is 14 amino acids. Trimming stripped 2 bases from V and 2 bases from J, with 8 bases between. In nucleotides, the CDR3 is TGTGCCAGCAGTTTAGGGACCACCACAGATACGCAGTATTTT. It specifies CASSLGTTTDTQYF.

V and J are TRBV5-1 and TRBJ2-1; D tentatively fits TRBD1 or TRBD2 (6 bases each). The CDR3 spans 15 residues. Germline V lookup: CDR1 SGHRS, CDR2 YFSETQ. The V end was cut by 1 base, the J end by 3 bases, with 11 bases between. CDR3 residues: CASSLSEGVYNEQFF. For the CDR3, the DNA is TGCGCCAGCAGCTTGTCGGAGGGGGTCTACAATGAGCAGTTCTTC.

The CDR3 loop reads CSVRDRGLNTEAFF. CDR3 bases: TGCAGCGTCAGAGACCGGGGCCTGAACACTGAAGCTTTCTTT. The chain joins TRBV29-1 to TRBJ1-1; tentatively, D is TRBD1 (5 bases). Deletions cut 6 bases from V and 0 bases from J, with 14 bases between. Germline CDR1 reads SQVTM; CDR2 reads ANQGSEA. The CDR3 has 14 amino acids.

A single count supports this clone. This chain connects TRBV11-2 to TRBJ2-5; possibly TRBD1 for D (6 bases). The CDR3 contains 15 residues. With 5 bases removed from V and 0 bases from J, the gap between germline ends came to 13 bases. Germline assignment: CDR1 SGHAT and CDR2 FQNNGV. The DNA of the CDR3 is TGTGCCAGCAGCGGGCCCACAGGGTACCAAGAGACCCAGTACTTC. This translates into CASSGPTGYQETQYF.

The CDR3 here is CASSLESSYEQYF. The CDR3 DNA follows: TGTGCCAGCAGCCTGGAAAGCTCCTACGAGCAGTACTTC. The chain has TRBV7-9 and TRBJ2-7; D unclear. V shed 5 bases and J shed 0 bases, with 8 bases lying between them. Germline lookup yields CDR1 SEHNR and CDR2 FQNEAQ (reference sequence). This CDR3 is built from 13 residues.

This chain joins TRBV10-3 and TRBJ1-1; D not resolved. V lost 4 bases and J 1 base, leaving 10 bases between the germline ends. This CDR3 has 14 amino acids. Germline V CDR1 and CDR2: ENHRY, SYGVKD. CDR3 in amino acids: CAISGIRENTEAFF. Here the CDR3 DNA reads TGTGCCATCAGTGGGATCCGGGAGAACACTGAAGCTTTCTTT.

CDR3 protein: CASSLGEQGLVQGYTF. CDR3 nucleotide sequence: TGTGCCAGCAGCTTGGGGGAACAGGGATTAGTACAGGGCTACACCTTC. The chain combines TRBV5-4 with TRBJ1-2, with D perhaps matching TRBD1 (6 bases). Trimming cost V 0 bases and J 8 bases, with 20 bases left between them. The CDR3 is 16 amino acids. Germline V CDR1 and CDR2: SGHNT, YYREEE (reference sequence).

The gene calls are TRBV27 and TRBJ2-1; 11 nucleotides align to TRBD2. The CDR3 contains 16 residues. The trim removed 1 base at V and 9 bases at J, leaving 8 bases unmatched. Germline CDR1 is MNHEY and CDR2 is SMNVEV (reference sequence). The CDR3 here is CASSLLTSGGEGEQFF. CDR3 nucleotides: TGTGCCAGCAGTTTATTAACTAGCGGGGGCGAGGGTGAGCAGTTCTTC.

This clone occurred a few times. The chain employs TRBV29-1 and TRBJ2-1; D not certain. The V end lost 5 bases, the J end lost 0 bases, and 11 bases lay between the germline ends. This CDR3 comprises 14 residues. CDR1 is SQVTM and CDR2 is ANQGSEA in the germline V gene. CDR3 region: CSVLSPVSYNEQFF. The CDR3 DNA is TGCAGCGTTCTGTCCCCCGTCTCCTACAATGAGCAGTTCTTC.

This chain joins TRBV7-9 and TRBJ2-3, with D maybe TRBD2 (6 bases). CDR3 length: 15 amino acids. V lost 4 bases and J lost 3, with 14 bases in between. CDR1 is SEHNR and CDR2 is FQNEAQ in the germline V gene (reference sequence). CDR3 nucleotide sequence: TGTGCCAGCAGCTCTGGAGGTCGGGGGACAGATACGCAGTATTTT. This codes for CASSSGGRGTDTQYF.

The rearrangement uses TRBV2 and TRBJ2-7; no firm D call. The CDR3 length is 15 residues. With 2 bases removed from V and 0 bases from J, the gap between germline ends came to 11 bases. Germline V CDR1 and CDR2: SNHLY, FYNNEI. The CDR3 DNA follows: TGTGCCAGCAGTGAAATAGGTGGCAGCTCCTACGAGCAGTACTTC. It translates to CASSEIGGSSYEQYF.

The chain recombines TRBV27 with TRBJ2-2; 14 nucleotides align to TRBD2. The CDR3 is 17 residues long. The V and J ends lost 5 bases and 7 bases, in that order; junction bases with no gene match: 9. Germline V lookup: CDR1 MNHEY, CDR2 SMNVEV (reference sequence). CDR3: CASSHVTSGGASGELFF. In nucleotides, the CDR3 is TGTGCCAGCAGTCACGTGACTAGCGGGGGGGCTAGCGGGGAGCTGTTTTTT.

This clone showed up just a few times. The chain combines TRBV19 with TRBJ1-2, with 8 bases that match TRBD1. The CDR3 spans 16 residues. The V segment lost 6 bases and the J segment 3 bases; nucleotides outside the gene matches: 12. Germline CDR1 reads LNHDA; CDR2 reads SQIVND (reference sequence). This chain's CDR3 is CASSNAGQGRDYGYTF. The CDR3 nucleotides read TGTGCCAGTAGCAACGCCGGACAGGGTAGGGACTATGGCTACACCTTC.

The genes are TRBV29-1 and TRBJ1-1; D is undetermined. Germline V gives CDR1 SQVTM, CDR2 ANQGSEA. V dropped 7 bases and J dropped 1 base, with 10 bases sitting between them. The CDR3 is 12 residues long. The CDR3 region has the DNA TGCAGCGCGACCGAGGGGAACACTGAAGCTTTCTTT. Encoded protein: CSATEGNTEAFF.

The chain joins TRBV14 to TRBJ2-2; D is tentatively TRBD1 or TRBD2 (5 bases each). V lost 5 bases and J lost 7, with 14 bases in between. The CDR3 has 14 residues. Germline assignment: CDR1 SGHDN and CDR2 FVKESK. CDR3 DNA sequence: TGTGCCAGCAGCTTTCGGGGCGCGAACGGGGAGCTGTTTTTT. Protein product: CASSFRGANGELFF.